The clone carrying this T cell receptor beta chain was observed at least ten times. Its antigen is not known. This sample stems from a study of regulatory T cells in long-lasting Graves disease. V gave up 2 bases and J gave up 3 bases, with 14 bases separating them. Germline V CDR1 and CDR2: WNHNN, SYGVQD (reference sequence). The CDR3 has 16 amino acids. General study findings and limits: Samples came from peripheral blood alone, without thyroid tissue.

Researchers made TCR beta libraries by using iRepertoire HTBI primers and running Arm-PCR on CDR3 regions. TCRdb reprocessed the multiplex PCR reads with MiXCR, giving one entry per CDR3 protein. This repertoire shows 680,000 or so distinct CDR3 sequences, 15% to 20% found once; its top ten account for 15% to 20%. The time point is: newly diagnosed GD, antithyroid drugs for less than 3 months. The TCR library was prepared using RNA isolated from PBMCs. These same records also appear under a second study, on T cells in Graves' hyperthyroidism and ophthalmopathy. This second study notes: Investigators excluded patients with uncontrolled infection, other autoimmune disease, pregnancy or lactation.

The genes are TRBV10-1 and TRBJ2-1, with a tentative D call TRBD1 (5 bases). The sequences come from peripheral blood mononuclear cells (PBMCs), collected at new diagnosis, from a patient treated with antithyroid drugs. This clonotype originated in a woman in her 30s with Graves disease. CDR3 sequence reads: CASSETGHDGYNEQFF. DNA for the CDR3: TGCGCCAGCAGTGAGACCGGACACGATGGCTACAATGAGCAGTTCTTC.